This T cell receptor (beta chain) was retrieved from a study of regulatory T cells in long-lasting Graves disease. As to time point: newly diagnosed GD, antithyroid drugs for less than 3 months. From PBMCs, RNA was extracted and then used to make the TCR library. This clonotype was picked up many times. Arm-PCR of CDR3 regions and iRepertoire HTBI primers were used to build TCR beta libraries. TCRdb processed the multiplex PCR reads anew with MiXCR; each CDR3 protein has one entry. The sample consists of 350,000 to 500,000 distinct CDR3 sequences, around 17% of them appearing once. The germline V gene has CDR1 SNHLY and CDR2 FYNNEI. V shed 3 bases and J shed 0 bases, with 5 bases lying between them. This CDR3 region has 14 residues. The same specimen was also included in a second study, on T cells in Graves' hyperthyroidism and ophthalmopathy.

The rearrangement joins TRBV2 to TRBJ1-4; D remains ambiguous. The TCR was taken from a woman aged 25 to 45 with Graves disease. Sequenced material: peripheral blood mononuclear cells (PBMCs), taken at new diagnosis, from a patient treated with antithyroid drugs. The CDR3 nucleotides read TGTGCCAGCAGTGAGCTGACAACTAATGAAAAACTGTTTTTT. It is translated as CASSELTTNEKLFF.